This T cell receptor beta chain was identified in a study of OX40 agonist ivuxolimab in advanced cancers. Profiled with immunoSEQ multiplex PCR; TCRdb holds only in-frame clones, not every one. The table has some 50,000 clones, roughly 85% seen once. This CDR3 contains 14 residues. Unmatched junction bases numbered 5, after V lost 2 bases and J lost 7 bases. Germline CDR1 reads SGHRS; CDR2 reads YFSETQ. The TCR comes from an adult with an advanced solid tumor such as melanoma, head and neck, liver or kidney cancer. The genes are TRBV5-1 and TRBJ1-4; 7 bases fit TRBD1. The specimen was CD4+ or CD8+ T cells sorted from blood, collected in a trial of the OX40 agonist ivuxolimab. CDR3 DNA sequence: TGCGCCAGCAGCTTATTGGCAGGGGGTGAAAAACTGTTTTTT. Its protein is CASSLLAGGEKLFF.